Below, 5 T cell receptor beta chains from the same sample are listed, as sequenced in a study of blood T cell repertoires in COVID-19. This table comes from immunoSEQ multiplex PCR, and its TCRdb copy is limited to in-frame clones, with some not included. The table has about 260,000 clones, about 85% seen once. Sequenced sample: peripheral blood. The receptor set was obtained from a man aged 55 to 69 who had recovered from COVID-19.

The chain uses TRBV6-1 and TRBJ1-1; D remains unclear. The CDR3 is 16 amino acids. The germline CDR1 and CDR2 sequences are MNHNS and SASEGT. V was clipped by 2 bases and J by 0 bases, with 13 bases between them. The CDR3 sequence is CASSERLLAVNTEAFF. The CDR3 coding sequence is TGTGCCAGCAGTGAAAGATTGTTGGCCGTGAACACTGAAGCTTTCTTT.

The V call is TRBV6-5, the J call TRBJ2-7; 7 bases align to TRBD1. The CDR3 totals 14 residues. Per the germline V gene, CDR1 is MNHEY and CDR2 is SVGAGI. V was pared by 10 bases and J by 3 bases, with 12 bases of the junction left unmatched. The CDR3, as DNA: TGTGCCACCCAAAAGGGGGCTAGGGGCTACGAGCAGTACTTC. Amino acid sequence: CATQKGARGYEQYF.

This chain links TRBV11-2 with TRBJ1-6; 9 bases are shared with TRBD1. The CDR3 covers 17 residues. In germline, CDR1 is SGHAT, CDR2 FQNNGV. The trim removed 6 bases at V and 1 base at J, leaving 7 bases unmatched. CDR3 loop: CASRFRGQGSYNSPLHF. The CDR3 DNA reads as TGTGCCAGCAGATTTAGGGGACAGGGTTCCTATAATTCACCCCTCCACTTT.

The genes are TRBV10-3 and TRBJ2-7, with 7 bases that match TRBD1. Germline V gene lookup returns CDR1 ENHRY and CDR2 SYGVKD. With V trimmed by 10 bases and J by 2 bases, 2 bases remained unmatched. CDR3 length equals 11 residues. The CDR3 coding sequence is TGTGCCACCGGGACAGCCTACGAGCAGTACTTC. Translation: CATGTAYEQYF.

The chain couples TRBV7-8 to TRBJ2-7, with D tentatively TRBD2 (7 bases). The CDR3 runs 14 residues. V was trimmed by 5 bases and J by 2 bases, leaving 13 bases between them. Germline CDR1 is SGHVS and CDR2 is FQNEAQ. The CDR3 sequence is CASSPGGPTYEQYF. The CDR3 nucleotides are TGTGCCAGCAGCCCCGGGGGGCCGACCTACGAGCAGTACTTC.